The TCR beta chain described here comes from a study of response to subunit inactivated influenza vaccine. One entry per CDR3 protein results from TCRdb running MiXCR on the RT-PCR reads. The sample carries 600,000 to 850,000 distinct CDR3 sequences, about 14% recorded once. Trimming took 5 bases from V and 12 from J; bases not matched to a gene: 15. Germline CDR1 reads SGHTA; CDR2 reads FQGNSA. CDR3 length: 15 amino acids. The chain links TRBV7-2 to TRBJ2-1; TRBD1 aligns across 8 bases. This specimen consisted of PBMCs from blood, obtained about 14 days before vaccination. The sequence derives from a man aged 50 to 60 who received an inactivated influenza vaccine. In DNA, the CDR3 is TGTGCCAGCAGCCCCCCGGACAGGGCACCCGGCAGGCAGTTCTTC. Protein product: CASSPPDRAPGRQFF.